What follows is one T cell receptor beta chain and its context. The sample originates from a study of T cell changes during pregnancy in multiple sclerosis. The CDR3 runs 13 residues. V lost 4 bases, J lost 6 bases, and 3 bases stayed unmatched. The germline V gene has CDR1 WNHNN and CDR2 SYGVQD (reference sequence). This table comes from immunoSEQ multiplex PCR, and its TCRdb copy is limited to in-frame clones, with some not included. This table has approximately 73,000 clones, around 90% appearing once. This TCR was recovered from a female donor with multiple sclerosis, enrolled in a pregnancy study. This chain joins TRBV10-1 and TRBJ2-1; 7 nucleotides align to TRBD2. The sample here was CD4+ T cells from peripheral blood mononuclear cells, taken before pregnancy. CDR3: CASSGGTINEQFF. The DNA of the CDR3 is TGCGCCAGCAGTGGGGGGACTATCAATGAGCAGTTCTTC.